This is a list of T cell receptor beta chains from one sample in a study of T cell responses to AZD1222 COVID-19 vaccine. Clones were read by immunoSEQ multiplex PCR, and TCRdb kept only the in-frame ones, dropping some. The data show some 100,000 clones, with about 85% seen just once and roughly 2% held by the top ten. This specimen consisted of peripheral blood, obtained on day 0 of AZD1222 vaccination. The receptors were sampled from an adult in good health. Both conserved end residues are part of each CDR3. The order of the fields is V gene, CDR3 length, J gene, clone size, CDR3 protein. Clone size is shown for a subset of rows, as once, few, many or a class of expanded clone.

V: TRBV19
length: 12
J: TRBJ1-6
size: .
CDR3: CASSWGNSPLHF

V: TRBV5-1
length: 18
J: TRBJ1-2
size: .
CDR3: CASSADLTGTGGWNGYTF

V: TRBV2
length: 16
J: TRBJ2-5
size: .
CDR3: CASSDPAGRSQETQYF

V: TRBV6-1
length: 13
J: TRBJ1-5
size: .
CDR3: CASSRPFSQPQHF

V: TRBV19
length: 14
J: TRBJ1-2
size: .
CDR3: CASSIDGINYGYTF

V: TRBV27
length: 13
J: TRBJ2-3
size: .
CDR3: CASSFSRADTQYF

V: TRBV30
length: 16
J: TRBJ1-6
size: .
CDR3: CAWSVKGILERSPLHF

V: TRBV7-3
length: 14
J: TRBJ2-2
size: .
CDR3: CASSSRLYTGELFF

V: TRBV27
length: 14
J: TRBJ1-5
size: .
CDR3: CASSSGRGNQPQHF

V: TRBV7-9
length: 16
J: TRBJ2-1
size: .
CDR3: CASSLARTGRYNEQFF

V: TRBV11-2
length: 14
J: TRBJ1-1
size: .
CDR3: CASSSTTARLEAFF

V: TRBV28
length: 18
J: TRBJ2-1
size: .
CDR3: CASSLILAGPSGGNEQFF

V: TRBV4-1
length: 15
J: TRBJ2-2
size: .
CDR3: CASSLVAGGTGELFF

V: TRBV4-3
length: 13
J: TRBJ2-7
size: .
CDR3: CASSAQLVYEQYF

V: TRBV7-3
length: 16
J: TRBJ2-2
size: .
CDR3: CASSLRGERVTGELFF

V: TRBV6-2/TRBV6-3
length: 15
J: TRBJ1-5
size: once
CDR3: CASSFGVYSNQPQHF

V: TRBV27
length: 15
J: TRBJ2-6
size: .
CDR3: CASSPGLFMANVLTF

V: TRBV4-3
length: 14
J: TRBJ2-2
size: .
CDR3: CASSQESGPGELFF

V: TRBV29-1
length: 10
J: TRBJ2-5
size: .
CDR3: CSVYGETQYF

V: TRBV7-2
length: 14
J: TRBJ2-5
size: .
CDR3: CASIAPGPQETQYF

V: TRBV6-5
length: 14
J: TRBJ2-2
size: .
CDR3: CASRSTTGAGELFF

V: TRBV7-2
length: 15
J: TRBJ2-7
size: .
CDR3: CASSLLASGAYEQYF

V: TRBV5-6
length: 18
J: TRBJ2-1
size: once
CDR3: CASSLLSVAGGPANEQFF

V: TRBV5-1
length: 17
J: TRBJ1-2
size: .
CDR3: CASTFNPEQGIDYGYTF

V: TRBV6-2/TRBV6-3
length: 15
J: TRBJ2-7
size: .
CDR3: CASSYWAGGSYEQYF

V: TRBV14
length: 13
J: TRBJ1-6
size: few
CDR3: CASSRGLDSPLHF

V: TRBV14
length: 16
J: TRBJ1-4
size: .
CDR3: CASSQAVKGWSEKLFF

V: TRBV4-1
length: 17
J: TRBJ2-7
size: .
CDR3: CASSQGDRGLPNYEQYF

V: TRBV7-2
length: 15
J: TRBJ1-5
size: .
CDR3: CASSLEKGSNQPQHF

V: TRBV28
length: 13
J: TRBJ1-2
size: once
CDR3: CASRGKDRVGYTF

V: TRBV11-2
length: 15
J: TRBJ1-1
size: .
CDR3: CASSLEAGQTAEAFF

V: TRBV5-4
length: 13
J: TRBJ1-2
size: .
CDR3: CASSYGSNWGYTF

V: TRBV27
length: 15
J: TRBJ1-6
size: .
CDR3: CASSPGTGDNSPLHF

V: TRBV7-8
length: 16
J: TRBJ2-7
size: .
CDR3: CASSLVSGQGDYEQYF

V: TRBV5-1
length: 13
J: TRBJ2-2
size: .
CDR3: CASNLERAGELFF

V: TRBV5-1
length: 13
J: TRBJ1-5
size: .
CDR3: CASSLGWDQPQHF